The source of this T cell receptor beta chain is a study of T-cell memory formation after mild COVID-19. Overall study results and limits: Pre-infection memory carried some responding clones, suggesting that cross-reactive memory joined. Day 15 to 85 contractors were CD4/CD8 balanced; later expanders leaned CD4+. Whether second-wave clones peaking at day 37 were SARS-CoV-2 specific went unconfirmed.

V gave up 4 bases and J gave up 6 bases, with 13 bases separating them. CDR3 length: 13 residues. The germline V gene encodes CDR1 LGHDT and CDR2 YNNKEL (reference sequence). TCRdb analysed the 5' RACE reads with MiXCR anew, one entry per CDR3 protein. The data hold about 82,000 distinct CDR3 sequences, with 10% to 15% observed a single time. Comments on this clonotype: Its antigen is not known.

The sequence was collected from an adult woman who had mild COVID-19 (a few samples of this study predate the infection). Cell type and time point are not known. The rearrangement joins TRBV3-1 to TRBJ2-7; TRBD1 is a possible D gene (6 bases). Sequencing input: PBMCs or a T cell subset sorted from them (not recorded which). CDR3 region: CASSPVARGEQYF. The CDR3 DNA follows: TGTGCCAGCAGCCCCGTGGCCAGGGGCGAGCAGTACTTC.